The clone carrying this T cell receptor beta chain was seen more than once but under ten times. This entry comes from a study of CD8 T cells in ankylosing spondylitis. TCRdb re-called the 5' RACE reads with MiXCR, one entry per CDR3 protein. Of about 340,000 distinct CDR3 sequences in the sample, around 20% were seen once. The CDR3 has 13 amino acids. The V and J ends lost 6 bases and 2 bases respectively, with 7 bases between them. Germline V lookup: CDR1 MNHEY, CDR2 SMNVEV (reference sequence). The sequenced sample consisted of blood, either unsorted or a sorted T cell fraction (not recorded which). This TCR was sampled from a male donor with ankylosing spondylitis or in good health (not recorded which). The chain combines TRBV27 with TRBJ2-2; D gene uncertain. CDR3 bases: TGTGCCAGCAGGCTGCCAAACACCGGGGAGCTGTTTTTT. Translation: CASRLPNTGELFF.